This T cell receptor (beta chain) is from a study of spatial heterogeneity in lung cancer. Study-level results: Tumor mutation count correlated with how many alpha and beta TCRs expanded intratumorally.

This clonotype showed up many times. The antigen remains undetermined. Indicated time point: sample taken at primary tumor resection. This CDR3 has 13 residues. Germline-derived CDR1 and CDR2 are SEHNR and FQNEAQ (reference sequence). Trimming shortened V by 3 bases and J by 7 bases, and 9 bases separated the two germline ends. MiXCR was run by TCRdb on the 5' RACE reads, yielding one entry per CDR3 protein. The sample contains about 100,000 distinct CDR3 sequences, 4.4% of which appear only once. The TCR comes from a male donor with early-stage non-small cell lung cancer. The chain has TRBV7-9 and TRBJ1-4; D is unclear. This specimen was lung tumor tissue, taken at surgery. The CDR3 coding sequence is TGTGCCAGCAGCTTCTCAGGAGCTGAAAAACTGTTTTTT. Amino acid sequence: CASSFSGAEKLFF. The full variable domain, completed using reference TRBV7-9 and TRBJ1-4, is DTGVSQNPRHKITKRGQNVTFRCDPISEHNRLYWYRQTLGQGPEFLTYFQNEAQLEKSRLLSDRFSAERPKGSFSTLEIQRTEQGDSAMYLCASSFSGAEKLFFGSGTQLSVL.